Each of the 18 T cell receptor beta chains below was sequenced from the same sample in a study of cytomegalovirus exposure and HLA in healthy donors. The PCR used 60 Vbeta and 13 Jbeta primers. Some clones are missing from TCRdb's copy, which holds only in-frame ones; the method was immunoSEQ multiplex PCR. The sample includes roughly 200,000 clones, roughly 87% of them seen just once. Sequencing was performed on PBMCs. The receptors shown here come from a man aged 50 to 60 in good health and CMV-seronegative.

This chain links TRBV7-2 with TRBJ2-5; 10 nucleotides agree with TRBD2. Germline CDR1 and CDR2: SGHTA and FQGNSA. V dropped 1 base and J dropped 2; count of bases not matched to a gene: 4. The CDR3 consists of 16 residues. The CDR3 protein is CASSLGGLAVQETQYF. The DNA of the CDR3 is TGTGCCAGCAGCTTAGGAGGACTAGCGGTACAAGAGACCCAGTACTTC. The entire variable domain, with the rest obtained from reference TRBV7-2 and TRBJ2-5, is as follows: GAGVSQSPSNKVTEKGKDVELRCDPISGHTALYWYRQSLGQGLEFLIYFQGNSAPDKSGLPSDRFSAERTGGSVSTLTIQRTQQEDSAVYLCASSLGGLAVQETQYFGPGTRLLVL.

This clone has a single count. Other DNA variants within this sample encode the same CDR3. J is TRBJ1-5 and V is TRBV4-2; D not certain. Germline CDR1 LGHNA, CDR2 YNFKEQ. The CDR3 contains 15 residues. V was shortened by 1 base and J by 0 bases, with 7 bases between the two germline ends. CDR3 sequence (DNA): TGTGCCAGCAGCCAAGGCAGGAATAGCAATCAGCCCCAGCATTTT. This translates into CASSQGRNSNQPQHF.

CDR3 sequence (DNA): TGTGCCAGCAGTTGGGGCGGCGGGGGGCCCCACAATGAGCAGTTCTTC. Its protein product is CASSWGGGGPHNEQFF. This chain uses TRBV27 with TRBJ2-1; 8 nucleotides line up with TRBD2. The V and J ends lost 4 bases and 5 bases, in that order; junction bases with no gene match: 10. CDR1 MNHEY and CDR2 SMNVEV come from the germline V gene (reference sequence). The CDR3 consists of 16 residues.

The chain recombines TRBV18 with TRBJ2-3; D might be TRBD1 (5 bases). Trimming shortened V by 2 bases and J by 5 bases, and 8 bases separated the two germline ends. The germline gives CDR1 KGHSH, CDR2 LQKENI. The CDR3 extends over 13 amino acids. CDR3 region: CASSPGAGDTQYF. The CDR3 DNA reads as TGTGCCAGCTCACCAGGGGCTGGAGATACGCAGTATTTT.

The rearrangement links TRBV6-5 to TRBJ2-7; a possible D gene is TRBD2 (5 bases). The CDR3 runs 16 residues. Trimming left V 0 bases short and J 1 base short, with 13 bases between. From germline, CDR1 is MNHEY and CDR2 SVGAGI. This CDR3 reads CASSYSTFTSSYEQYF. CDR3 DNA sequence: TGTGCCAGCAGTTACTCGACGTTCACTAGTTCCTACGAGCAGTACTTC.

The chain is built from TRBV6-1 and TRBJ2-5; 7 bases line up with TRBD2. CDR1 is MNHNS, CDR2 SASEGT, per germline. V was pared by 6 bases and J by 5 bases, with 3 bases of the junction left unmatched. The CDR3 runs 12 residues. CDR3 DNA sequence: TGTGCCAGCAGGGGAGGGACGGAGACCCAGTACTTC. Translating gives CASRGGTETQYF.

The chain joins TRBV18 to TRBJ2-6; 9 bases line up with TRBD1. The V and J ends lost 5 bases and 2 bases, in that order; junction bases with no gene match: 4. The germline gives CDR1 KGHSH, CDR2 LQKENI. The CDR3 sequence is 16 residues long. The CDR3 loop reads CASSSGTGTGANVLTF. DNA for the CDR3: TGTGCCAGCTCATCAGGGACAGGGACTGGGGCCAACGTCCTGACTTTC.

The CDR3 here is CASGGTGGPNQPQHF. CDR3 nucleotide sequence: TGTGCCAGCGGGGGGACAGGGGGTCCCAATCAGCCCCAGCATTTT. The chain links TRBV2 to TRBJ1-5, with 11 bases lining up with TRBD1. The CDR3 is 15 amino acids. V gave up 8 bases and J gave up 3 bases; unmatched junction bases: 6. Germline V gene data show CDR1 as SNHLY and CDR2 as FYNNEI.

The chain employs TRBV7-3 and TRBJ2-1, with TRBD2 as a possible D gene (6 bases). Trimming shortened V by 5 bases and J by 4 bases, and 18 bases separated the two germline ends. Germline V gene data show CDR1 as SGHTA and CDR2 as FQGTGA. The CDR3 is 16 residues long. This chain's CDR3 is CASSPGGANVYNEQFF. The CDR3 DNA reads TGTGCCAGCAGCCCCGGGGGAGCCAACGTTTACAATGAGCAGTTCTTC.

The J gene is TRBJ2-1, the V gene TRBV6-5; TRBD2 matches 9 bases. V dropped 7 bases and J dropped 8; count of bases not matched to a gene: 9. The CDR3 runs 14 residues. Germline lookup yields CDR1 MNHEY and CDR2 SVGAGI. CDR3 bases: TGTGCCAGCACCGAACCAGCGGGGGGCTATGAGCAGTTCTTC. This sequence encodes CASTEPAGGYEQFF.

The chain joins TRBV10-3 to TRBJ2-5, with 8 nucleotides matching TRBD1. The germline V gene encodes CDR1 ENHRY and CDR2 SYGVKD. V lost 9 bases and J lost 5; bases outside the gene matches: 8. The CDR3 spans 13 residues. The CDR3 sequence is CAIRTGIEETQYF. The CDR3 DNA sequence: TGTGCCATACGGACAGGGATTGAGGAGACCCAGTACTTC.

This chain links TRBV30 with TRBJ1-1; D unclear. The V end was cut by 4 bases, the J end by 3 bases, with 12 bases between. CDR1 GTSNPN and CDR2 SVGIG come from the germline V gene (reference sequence). This CDR3 comprises 13 residues. The CDR3: CAWITFGDTEAFF. DNA for the CDR3: TGTGCCTGGATTACGTTCGGGGACACTGAAGCTTTCTTT.

V usage is TRBV7-3 and J usage is TRBJ1-1; D remains ambiguous. Germline V gives CDR1 SGHTA, CDR2 FQGTGA. Trimming pared 2 bases from V and 14 bases from J, leaving 21 bases between. This CDR3 region has 14 residues. CDR3 protein: CASSLDKNGGSVFF. The CDR3 DNA reads TGTGCCAGCAGCTTAGACAAGAACGGAGGTAGCGTCTTCTTT.

The chain uses TRBV28 and TRBJ2-7, with D possibly matching TRBD1 (6 bases). Germline CDR1 is MDHEN and CDR2 is SYDVKM. V shed 6 bases and J shed 0 bases, with 15 bases lying between them. The length of the CDR3 is 15 residues. For the CDR3, the DNA is TGTGCCAGCAGCACTACAGGGCTCCCCTCCTACGAGCAGTACTTC. Translation: CASSTTGLPSYEQYF.

This chain joins TRBV27 and TRBJ2-1, with D possibly being TRBD1 (6 bases). CDR3 length: 12 residues. Trimming left V 4 bases short and J 10 bases short, with 11 bases between. From germline, CDR1 is MNHEY and CDR2 SMNVEV (reference sequence). The CDR3 bases are TGTGCCAGCAGTTCCACAGGGACCGAGCAGTTCTTC. Protein sequence: CASSSTGTEQFF.

The chain employs TRBV11-2 and TRBJ1-5; D is perhaps TRBD1 (5 bases). CDR1 and CDR2 from the germline V gene are SGHAT and FQNNGV. The CDR3 runs 15 residues. Trimming removed 5 bases at V and 7 bases at J, with 18 bases between. CDR3 DNA sequence: TGTGCCAGCAGCCCTACCTCGGGGGGGTTACAGCCCCAGCATTTT. Its protein is CASSPTSGGLQPQHF. The full variable domain, its missing parts supplied by reference TRBV11-2 and TRBJ1-5, is EAGVAQSPRYKIIEKRQSVAFWCNPISGHATLYWYQQILGQGPKLLIQFQNNGVVDDSQLPKDRFSAERLKGVDSTLKIQPAKLEDSAVYLCASSPTSGGLQPQHFGDGTRLSIL.

This clone has only a few counts. V is TRBV5-1 and J is TRBJ2-2, with D tentatively TRBD1 (6 bases). Trimming removed 4 bases from V and 6 bases from J, with 13 bases in between. The CDR3 consists of 14 residues. CDR1 and CDR2 (germline): SGHRS, YFSETQ. CDR3 coding DNA: TGCGCCAGCAGCCTAGGACAGTCCGCCGGGGAGCTGTTTTTT. Its protein product is CASSLGQSAGELFF.

The rearrangement links TRBV6-5 to TRBJ2-7, with 7 positions matching TRBD1. Germline CDR1 MNHEY, CDR2 SVGAGI. With 4 bases clipped from V and 0 bases from J, the junction kept 3 bases outside the gene matches. The CDR3 contains 14 residues. This CDR3 is CASSSRTGSYEQYF. The CDR3 DNA reads as TGTGCCAGCAGTTCGAGGACAGGCTCCTACGAGCAGTACTTC.